These 22 T cell receptor beta chains originate from one sample sequenced in a study of T cells in Graves' hyperthyroidism and ophthalmopathy. Amplified regions were TCR beta CDR3 sequences from RNA transcripts. In the first-round RT-PCR of the TCR CDR3, the HTBI primer set was used. TCRdb processed the multiplex PCR reads anew with MiXCR; each CDR3 protein has one entry. This sample yields approximately 600,000 distinct CDR3 sequences, of which around 15% are seen a single time; around 4% belongs to the top ten. What was sequenced was blood. The receptors here all came from a woman in her 30s with Graves' hyperthyroidism.

The chain has TRBV28 and TRBJ1-1; D is perhaps TRBD1 (6 bases). Trimming left V 6 bases short and J 2 bases short, with 16 bases between. Per germline, CDR1 MDHEN and CDR2 SYDVKM. The CDR3 has 15 residues. CDR3 residues: CASRVEPQGNTEAFF. In nucleotides, the CDR3 is TGTGCCAGCAGGGTCGAACCACAGGGTAACACTGAAGCTTTCTTT. The whole variable domain, remainder taken from reference TRBV28 and TRBJ1-1, is DVKVTQSSRYLVKRTGEKVFLECVQDMDHENMFWYRQDPGLGLRLIYFSYDVKMKEKGDIPEGYSVSREKKERFSLILESASTNQTSMYLCASRVEPQGNTEAFFGQGTRLTVV.

Only a few counts were recorded for this clonotype. V is TRBV5-1 and J is TRBJ2-1; no clear D. The length of the CDR3 is 13 residues. The germline V and J ends were trimmed by 2 bases and 8 bases, with 11 bases remaining between them. Germline assignment: CDR1 SGHRS and CDR2 YFSETQ. DNA for the CDR3: TGCGCCAGCAGCTTTAACACTTACGATGAGCAGTTCTTC. Its translation: CASSFNTYDEQFF.

The CDR3 nucleotides read TGTGCCAGCATGAGAAGGCGGGCCACCTCCTATAATTCACCCCTCCACTTT. Translating it yields CASMRRRATSYNSPLHF. The V gene is TRBV13, the J gene TRBJ1-6; unclear D gene. With 7 bases removed from V and 0 bases from J, the gap between germline ends came to 16 bases. This CDR3 comprises 17 residues. The germline gives CDR1 PRHDT, CDR2 FYEKMQ (reference sequence).

This clonotype was observed at least ten times. The chain combines TRBV11-2 with TRBJ2-1; 11 bases align to TRBD2. Germline lookup yields CDR1 SGHAT and CDR2 FQNNGV. This CDR3 has 15 residues. V shed 4 bases, J shed 9 bases, and the junction held 8 bases outside the gene matches. The CDR3 reads CASSSGLAGRSEQFF. Here the CDR3 DNA reads TGTGCCAGCAGCTCAGGACTAGCGGGTCGCAGTGAGCAGTTCTTC. Using reference TRBV11-2 and TRBJ2-1 for the parts outside the CDR3, the full variable domain is EAGVAQSPRYKIIEKRQSVAFWCNPISGHATLYWYQQILGQGPKLLIQFQNNGVVDDSQLPKDRFSAERLKGVDSTLKIQPAKLEDSAVYLCASSSGLAGRSEQFFGPGTRLTVL.

V is TRBV7-9 and J is TRBJ2-5; D possibly uses TRBD1 or TRBD2 (6 bases each). Trimming removed 5 bases at V and 3 bases at J, with 16 bases between. This CDR3 is built from 15 residues. In germline, CDR1 is SEHNR, CDR2 FQNEAQ (reference sequence). The CDR3 DNA reads as TGTGCCAGCAGCCCTAGACGGGGGCGAAAAGAGACCCAGTACTTC. It translates to CASSPRRGRKETQYF.

This clonotype was counted ten times or more. This sequence joins TRBV3-1 and TRBJ2-3, with D possibly being TRBD2 (6 bases). The germline CDR1 and CDR2 sequences are LGHDT and YNNKEL (reference sequence). The CDR3 is 16 residues long. V dropped 0 bases and J dropped 3 bases, with 13 bases sitting between them. CDR3 sequence reads: CASSQESGEETDTQYF. CDR3 DNA: TGTGCCAGCAGCCAAGAATCGGGGGAGGAAACAGATACGCAGTATTTT.

Many counts were recorded for this clonotype. The chain joins TRBV5-1 to TRBJ1-1; possible D gene TRBD1, 6 bases. This CDR3 has 13 residues. CDR1 SGHRS and CDR2 YFSETQ come from the germline V gene. Trimming stripped 4 bases from V and 10 bases from J, with 17 bases between. CDR3 in amino acids: CASSPEGGLRAFF. In DNA form, the CDR3 reads TGCGCCAGCAGCCCGGAGGGGGGGTTGCGAGCTTTCTTT.

The rearrangement uses TRBV9 and TRBJ2-2; TRBD1 or TRBD2 may be the D gene (5 bases each). The V gene's germline CDR1 is SGDLS and CDR2 YYNGEE. V lost 5 bases and J lost 4, with 15 bases in between. The CDR3 sequence is 15 residues long. In DNA, the CDR3 is TGTGCCAGCAGGGGCCAGGGTCGGGGCACCGGGGAGCTGTTTTTT. This sequence encodes CASRGQGRGTGELFF. Variable domain in full (rest from reference TRBV9 and TRBJ2-2): DSGVTQTPKHLITATGQRVTLRCSPRSGDLSVYWYQQSLDQGLQFLIQYYNGEERAKGNILERFSAQQFPDLHSELNLSSLELGDSALYFCASRGQGRGTGELFFGEGSRLTVL.

The chain couples TRBV19 to TRBJ2-3, with 10 bases fitting TRBD2. V dropped 1 base and J dropped 5; count of bases not matched to a gene: 9. The germline V gene encodes CDR1 LNHDA and CDR2 SQIVND (reference sequence). CDR3 length: 17 residues. In DNA form, the CDR3 reads TGTGCCAGTAGTATAGCCAGGGCTAGCGGGAGCGAAGATACGCAGTATTTT. Translation gives CASSIARASGSEDTQYF.

This clonotype was seen ten or more times. The chain combines TRBV20-1 with TRBJ2-7; possible D gene TRBD1, 5 bases. V was clipped by 5 bases and J by 2 bases, with 10 bases between them. The CDR3 consists of 12 residues. CDR1 DFQATT and CDR2 SNEGSKA come from the germline V gene (reference sequence). CDR3 nucleotides: TGCAGTGCTTCAGGGCTCACCTACGAGCAGTACTTC. Amino acids: CSASGLTYEQYF.

V gene TRBV6-5 combines with J gene TRBJ2-7, with D maybe TRBD2 (5 bases). This CDR3 region has 13 residues. The V end lost 3 bases, the J end lost 5 bases, and 11 bases lay between the germline ends. From germline, CDR1 is MNHEY and CDR2 SVGAGI. CDR3 sequence: CASSYTRFDEQYF. In DNA, the CDR3 is TGTGCCAGCAGTTATACTAGATTCGACGAGCAGTACTTC.

This clonotype has at least ten counts. The V call is TRBV6-1, the J call TRBJ2-7, with 12 nucleotides matching TRBD2. From germline, CDR1 is MNHNS and CDR2 SASEGT. The ends lost 3 bases at V and 5 bases at J; junction bases unmatched: 5. The CDR3 is made up of 15 amino acids. CDR3 DNA: TGTGCCAGCAGTGATTCGCTAGCGGGAGGGGACGAGCAGTACTTC. Translating it yields CASSDSLAGGDEQYF.

This clonotype was recorded at least ten times. The CDR3, as DNA: TGTGCCACCAGCAGAGACCACCCGGCTAGCGCAACCTACGAGCAGTACTTC. Its protein product is CATSRDHPASATYEQYF. The rearrangement uses TRBV15 and TRBJ2-7; a weak D match, TRBD2 (6 bases). CDR1 is LNHNV, CDR2 YYDKDF, per germline (reference sequence). The CDR3 totals 17 residues. Trimming removed 0 bases from V and 2 bases from J, with 17 bases in between. Based on the CDR3 plus reference TRBV15 and TRBJ2-7, the full variable domain is DAMVIQNPRYQVTQFGKPVTLSCSQTLNHNVMYWYQQKSSQAPKLLFHYYDKDFNNEADTPDNFQSRRPNTSFCFLDIRSPGLGDTAMYLCATSRDHPASATYEQYFGPGTRLTVT.

V is TRBV6-2 or TRBV6-3 and J is TRBJ2-4; D is uncertain. Germline-derived CDR1 and CDR2 are MNHEY and SVGEGT. The V end was cut by 3 bases, the J end by 0 bases, with 12 bases between. This CDR3 spans 16 amino acids. This chain's CDR3 is CASSYAAARAKNIQYF. The DNA for the CDR3 is TGTGCCAGCAGTTATGCGGCAGCCCGAGCCAAAAACATTCAGTACTTC.

The chain recombines TRBV2 with TRBJ1-5; 7 bases align to TRBD1. CDR1 and CDR2 from the germline V gene are SNHLY and FYNNEI. The CDR3 covers 15 residues. V shed 8 bases and J 1 base; nucleotides not matched to a gene: 8. The CDR3 DNA sequence: TGTGCCAGCCAATTGGGGACAGCCAGCAATCAGCCCCAGCATTTT. This translates into CASQLGTASNQPQHF.

The chain recombines TRBV5-1 with TRBJ2-7; 11 bases are a match to TRBD2. CDR3 length: 16 amino acids. From germline, CDR1 is SGHRS and CDR2 YFSETQ. V trimming: 4 bases; J trimming: 3 bases; junction bases outside the gene matches: 9. For the CDR3, the DNA is TGCGCCAGCAGCCCTTTAACTAGCGGGGGCGTCTACGAGCAGTACTTC. It is translated as CASSPLTSGGVYEQYF.

This clonotype was recorded many times. This rearrangement joins TRBV6-1 to TRBJ1-5; no definite D call. Germline V CDR1 and CDR2: MNHNS, SASEGT. Trimming shortened V by 8 bases and J by 0 bases, and 11 bases separated the two germline ends. This CDR3 spans 14 amino acids. CDR3 region: CASRRMYSNQPQHF. CDR3 bases: TGTGCCAGCCGGCGAATGTATAGCAATCAGCCCCAGCATTTT.

The sample holds many counts of this clonotype. The chain employs TRBV28 and TRBJ2-1; 7 bases are shared with TRBD2. CDR1 and CDR2 (germline): MDHEN, SYDVKM. The CDR3 length is 14 residues. Trimming removed 6 bases from V and 1 base from J; junction bases left unmatched: 3. The CDR3 region has the DNA TGTGCCAGCAGATCGGGAGGTTCCTACAATGAGCAGTTCTTC. Its protein product is CASRSGGSYNEQFF.

This clonotype was detected a few times. The chain is built from TRBV13 and TRBJ2-1; D is unresolved. This CDR3 is built from 16 residues. Looked up from germline, CDR1 is PRHDT and CDR2 is FYEKMQ (reference sequence). V was trimmed by 0 bases and J by 6 bases, leaving 15 bases between them. The CDR3: CASSLGRRLVSNEQFF. CDR3 nucleotide sequence: TGTGCCAGCAGCTTAGGCCGGCGGCTAGTCAGCAATGAGCAGTTCTTC.

This clonotype was seen at least ten times. This chain joins TRBV5-1 and TRBJ2-7; 7 bases map to TRBD2. Trimming removed 0 bases from V and 0 bases from J; junction bases left unmatched: 6. The CDR3 contains 16 residues. Germline CDR1 SGHRS, CDR2 YFSETQ. CDR3 sequence: CASSLDWREYSYEQYF. As DNA, the CDR3 is TGCGCCAGCAGCTTGGACTGGCGGGAGTACTCCTACGAGCAGTACTTC.

This clonotype was found a few times. CDR3 coding DNA: TGTGCCAGCAAAGGCGGGAAAGGCGCTGAGCAGTTCTTC. Its protein product is CASKGGKGAEQFF. This sequence joins TRBV2 and TRBJ2-1; D is possibly TRBD2 (6 bases). Germline loops: CDR1 SNHLY, CDR2 FYNNEI. V was shortened by 7 bases and J by 9 bases, with 16 bases between the two germline ends. The CDR3 is 13 residues long.

In this sample, this clonotype turned up many times. V gene TRBV11-2 combines with J gene TRBJ2-7; TRBD2 is a possible D gene (5 bases). Germline V CDR1 and CDR2: SGHAT, FQNNGV. The CDR3 is 13 amino acids. The germline V and J ends were trimmed by 3 bases and 4 bases, with 10 bases remaining between them. CDR3 residues: CASSFTDSYEQYF. CDR3 DNA: TGTGCCAGCAGCTTTACGGACTCTTACGAGCAGTACTTC. Using reference TRBV11-2 and TRBJ2-7 for the parts outside the CDR3, the full variable domain is EAGVAQSPRYKIIEKRQSVAFWCNPISGHATLYWYQQILGQGPKLLIQFQNNGVVDDSQLPKDRFSAERLKGVDSTLKIQPAKLEDSAVYLCASSFTDSYEQYFGPGTRLTVT.